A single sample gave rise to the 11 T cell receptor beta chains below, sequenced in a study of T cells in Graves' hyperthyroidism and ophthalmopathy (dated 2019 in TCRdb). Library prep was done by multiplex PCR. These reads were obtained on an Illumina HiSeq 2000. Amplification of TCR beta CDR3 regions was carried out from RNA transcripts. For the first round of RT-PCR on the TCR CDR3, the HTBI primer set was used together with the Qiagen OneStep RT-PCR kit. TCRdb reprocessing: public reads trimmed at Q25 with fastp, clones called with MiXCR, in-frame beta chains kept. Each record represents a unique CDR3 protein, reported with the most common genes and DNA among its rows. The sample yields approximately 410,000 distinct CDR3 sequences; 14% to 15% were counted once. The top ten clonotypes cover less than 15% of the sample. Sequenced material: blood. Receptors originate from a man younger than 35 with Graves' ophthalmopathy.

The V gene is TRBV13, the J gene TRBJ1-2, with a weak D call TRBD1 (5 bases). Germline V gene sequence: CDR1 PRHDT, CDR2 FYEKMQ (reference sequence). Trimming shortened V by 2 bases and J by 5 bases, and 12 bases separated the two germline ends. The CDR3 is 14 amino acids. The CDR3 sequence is CASSLKGVFYGYTF. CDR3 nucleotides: TGTGCCAGCAGCTTAAAAGGGGTTTTTTATGGCTACACCTTC.

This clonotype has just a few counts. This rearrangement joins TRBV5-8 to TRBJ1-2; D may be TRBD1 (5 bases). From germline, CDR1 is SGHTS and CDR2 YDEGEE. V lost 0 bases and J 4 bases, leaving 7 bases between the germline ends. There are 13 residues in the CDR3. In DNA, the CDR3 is TGTGCCAGCAGCTTGGATGGGACCTATGGCTACACCTTC. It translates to CASSLDGTYGYTF.

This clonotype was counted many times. CDR3 sequence: CASSMAGMETQYF. The CDR3 DNA is TGCGCCAGCAGCATGGCTGGGATGGAGACCCAGTACTTC. The chain uses TRBV5-1 and TRBJ2-5; D remains unclear. Germline-derived CDR1 and CDR2 are SGHRS and YFSETQ. This CDR3 is built from 13 residues. V lost 4 bases and J 5 bases, leaving 12 bases between the germline ends.

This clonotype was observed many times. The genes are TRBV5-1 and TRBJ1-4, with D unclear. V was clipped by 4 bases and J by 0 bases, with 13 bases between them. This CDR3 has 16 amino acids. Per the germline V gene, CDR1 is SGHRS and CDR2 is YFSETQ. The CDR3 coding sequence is TGCGCCAGCAGCCGGACTGGGATATCAACTAATGAAAAACTGTTTTTT. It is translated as CASSRTGISTNEKLFF.

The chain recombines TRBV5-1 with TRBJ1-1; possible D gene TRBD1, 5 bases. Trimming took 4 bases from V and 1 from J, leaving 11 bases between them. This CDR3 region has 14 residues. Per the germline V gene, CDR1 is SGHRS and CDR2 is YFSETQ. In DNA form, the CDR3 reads TGCGCCAGCAGCCCCGGGACGAGGAACACTGAAGCTTTCTTT. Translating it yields CASSPGTRNTEAFF.

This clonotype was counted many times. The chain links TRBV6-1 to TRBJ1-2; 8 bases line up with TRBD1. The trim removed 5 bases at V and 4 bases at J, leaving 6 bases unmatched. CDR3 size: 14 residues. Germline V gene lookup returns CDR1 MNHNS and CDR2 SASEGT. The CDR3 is CASSSDRVGYGYTF. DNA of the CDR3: TGTGCCAGCAGTTCGGACAGGGTCGGCTATGGCTACACCTTC.

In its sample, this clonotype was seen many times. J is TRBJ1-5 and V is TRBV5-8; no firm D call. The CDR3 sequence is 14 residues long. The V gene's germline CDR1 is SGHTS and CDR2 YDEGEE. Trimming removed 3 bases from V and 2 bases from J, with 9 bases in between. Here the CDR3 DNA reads TGTGCCAGCAGCTCGATGGACGGCAATCAGCCCCAGCATTTT. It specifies CASSSMDGNQPQHF.

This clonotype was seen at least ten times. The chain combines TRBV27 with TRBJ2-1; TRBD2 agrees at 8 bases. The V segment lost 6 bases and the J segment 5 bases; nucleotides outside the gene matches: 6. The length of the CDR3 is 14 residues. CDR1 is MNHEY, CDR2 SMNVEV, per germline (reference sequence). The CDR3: CASSSGGPHNEQFF. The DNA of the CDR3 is TGTGCCAGCAGCTCGGGAGGGCCCCACAATGAGCAGTTCTTC.

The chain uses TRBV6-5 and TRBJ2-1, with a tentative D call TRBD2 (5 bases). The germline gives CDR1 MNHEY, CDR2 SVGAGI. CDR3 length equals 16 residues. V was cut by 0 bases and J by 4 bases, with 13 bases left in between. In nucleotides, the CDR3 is TGTGCCAGCAGTTACTCTACCGGGGTGGTTTACAATGAGCAGTTCTTC. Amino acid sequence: CASSYSTGVVYNEQFF.

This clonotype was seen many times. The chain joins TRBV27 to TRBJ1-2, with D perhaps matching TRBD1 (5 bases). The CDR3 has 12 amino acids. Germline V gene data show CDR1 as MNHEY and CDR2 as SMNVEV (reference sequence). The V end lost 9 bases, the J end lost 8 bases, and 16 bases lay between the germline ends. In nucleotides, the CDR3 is TGTGCCAGTGCCTCCCCTCAGGGCGGCTACACCTTC. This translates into CASASPQGGYTF.

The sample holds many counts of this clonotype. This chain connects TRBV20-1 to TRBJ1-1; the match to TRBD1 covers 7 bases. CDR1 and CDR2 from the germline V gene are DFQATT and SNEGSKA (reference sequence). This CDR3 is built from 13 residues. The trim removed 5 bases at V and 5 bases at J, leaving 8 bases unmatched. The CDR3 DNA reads TGCAGTGCTGCCACAGGGGTTAGGACTGAAGCTTTCTTT. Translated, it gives CSAATGVRTEAFF.